This T cell receptor beta chain was recovered during a study of T cells in localized non-small cell lung cancer. By share, this clone ranks as hyperexpanded. This CDR3 has 15 amino acids. The V and J ends lost 5 bases and 3 bases respectively, with 16 bases between them. Germline values: CDR1 MNHGY, CDR2 SAAAGT. The method was immunoSEQ multiplex PCR; TCRdb's version includes in-frame clones alone and lacks a portion of them. There are about 1,200 clones in the sample; around 32% occur only once, and about 30% lies in the top ten. The sequenced sample was normal lung tissue next to the tumor, obtained before any cancer treatment. The clonotype comes from a man between 40 and 69 years old with stage I squamous cell lung carcinoma. This chain links TRBV6-8 with TRBJ1-1; D ambiguous. In DNA, the CDR3 is TGTGCCAGCAGTCCCTACTCATTGTGGGACACTGAAGCTTTCTTT. Protein sequence: CASSPYSLWDTEAFF.